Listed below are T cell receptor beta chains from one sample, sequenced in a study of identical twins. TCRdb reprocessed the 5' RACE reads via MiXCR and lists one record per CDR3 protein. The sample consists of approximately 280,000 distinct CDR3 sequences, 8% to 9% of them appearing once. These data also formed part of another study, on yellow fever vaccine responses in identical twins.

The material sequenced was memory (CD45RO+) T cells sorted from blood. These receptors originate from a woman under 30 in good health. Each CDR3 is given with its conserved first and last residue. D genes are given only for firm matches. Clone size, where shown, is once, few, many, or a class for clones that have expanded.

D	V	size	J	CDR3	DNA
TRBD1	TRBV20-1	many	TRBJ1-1	CSVNRGFTEAFF	TGCAGTGTAAACAGGGGTTTCACTGAAGCTTTCTTT
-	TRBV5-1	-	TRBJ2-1	CASSLGPHDEQFF	TGCGCCAGCAGCTTGGGACCCCACGATGAGCAGTTCTTC
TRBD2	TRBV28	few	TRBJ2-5	CASSLKWGLAGEGETQYF	TGTGCCAGCAGTTTAAAATGGGGACTAGCGGGAGAAGGGGAGACCCAGTACTTC
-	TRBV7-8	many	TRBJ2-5	CASSQLTRTAQYQETQYF	TGTGCCAGCAGCCAACTAACCCGGACAGCCCAGTACCAAGAGACCCAGTACTTC
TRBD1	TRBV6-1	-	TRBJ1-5	CASSPRQGQISNQPQHF	TGTGCCAGCAGCCCCCGACAGGGCCAAATCTCCAATCAGCCCCAGCATTTT
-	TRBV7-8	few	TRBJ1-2	CASSLERGRLDYGYTF	TGTGCCAGCAGCTTAGAAAGGGGCCGACTGGACTATGGCTACACCTTC
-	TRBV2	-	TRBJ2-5	CASMGRAGGVETQYF	TGTGCCAGCATGGGTCGGGCCGGGGGTGTGGAGACCCAGTACTTC
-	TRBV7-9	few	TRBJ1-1	CASSLALANRDTEAFF	TGTGCCAGCAGCTTAGCACTCGCGAACAGGGACACTGAAGCTTTCTTT
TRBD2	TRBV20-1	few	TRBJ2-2	CSARDAGASNTGELFF	TGCAGTGCTAGAGATGCGGGAGCCTCGAACACCGGGGAGCTGTTTTTT
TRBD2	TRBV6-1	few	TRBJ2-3	CASSEGLRLADTDTQYF	TGTGCCAGCAGTGAAGGGCTGAGACTAGCGGACACAGATACGCAGTATTTT